The present T cell receptor (beta chain) was sequenced within a study of human T cells and chemical hapten exposure. Time point of the sample: patch test 3, about 24 weeks after DPC sensitization. Treatment reported: therapeutic diphenylcyclopropenone sensitization with weekly scalp DPC. One entry per CDR3 protein, called by TCRdb with MiXCR from the RACE reads. The table shows about 190,000 distinct CDR3 sequences, with 24% occurring only once. This clonotype turned up a few times. The receptor was isolated from a middle-aged woman with alopecia areata. Some clones in this sample may be carry-over from other donors' samples. The sequencing here drew on whole blood, taken in connection with sensitization to the hapten diphenylcyclopropenone (DPC).

CDR3 residues: CSAITTSGSVYEQYF. The DNA of the CDR3 is TGCAGTGCTATAACCACTAGCGGGAGTGTCTACGAGCAGTACTTC. This chain connects TRBV20-1 to TRBJ2-7, with 11 bases aligning to TRBD2. V lost 4 bases, J lost 3 bases, and 8 bases stayed unmatched. Germline V CDR1 and CDR2: DFQATT, SNEGSKA (reference sequence). This CDR3 contains 15 residues.